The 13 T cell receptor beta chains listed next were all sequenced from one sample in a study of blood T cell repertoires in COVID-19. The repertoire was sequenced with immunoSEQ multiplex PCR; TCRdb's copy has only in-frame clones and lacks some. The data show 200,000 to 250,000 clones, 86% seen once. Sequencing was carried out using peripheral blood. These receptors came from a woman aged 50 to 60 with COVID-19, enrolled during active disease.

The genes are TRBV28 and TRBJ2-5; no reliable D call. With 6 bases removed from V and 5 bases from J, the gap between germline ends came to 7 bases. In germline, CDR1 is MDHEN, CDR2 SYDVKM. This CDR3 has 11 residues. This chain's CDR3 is CASSGWETQYF. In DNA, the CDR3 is TGTGCCAGCAGCGGTTGGGAGACCCAGTACTTC. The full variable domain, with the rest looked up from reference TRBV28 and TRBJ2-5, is DVKVTQSSRYLVKRTGEKVFLECVQDMDHENMFWYRQDPGLGLRLIYFSYDVKMKEKGDIPEGYSVSREKKERFSLILESASTNQTSMYLCASSGWETQYFGPGTRLLVL.

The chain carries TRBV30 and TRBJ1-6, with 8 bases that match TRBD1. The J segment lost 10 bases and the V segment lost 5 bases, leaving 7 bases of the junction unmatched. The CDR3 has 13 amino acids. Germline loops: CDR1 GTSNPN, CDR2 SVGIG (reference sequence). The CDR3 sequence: CAWSRDRGSPLHF. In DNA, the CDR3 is TGTGCCTGGTCCAGAGACAGGGGCTCACCCCTCCACTTT.

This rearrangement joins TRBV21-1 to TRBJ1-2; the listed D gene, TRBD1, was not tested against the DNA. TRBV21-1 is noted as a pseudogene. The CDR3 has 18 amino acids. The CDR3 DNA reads TGTGCCAGCAGCAAAACAGAGAGGGGGACATTTACTAACTATGGCTACACCTTC. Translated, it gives CASSKTERGTFTNYGYTF.

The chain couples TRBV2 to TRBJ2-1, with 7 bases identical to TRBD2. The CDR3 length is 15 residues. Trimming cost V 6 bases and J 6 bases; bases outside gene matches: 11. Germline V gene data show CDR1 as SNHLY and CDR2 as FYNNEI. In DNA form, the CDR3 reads TGTGCCAGCAGATCCGGGGCGGGGGTGCCCAATGAGCAGTTCTTC. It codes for CASRSGAGVPNEQFF.

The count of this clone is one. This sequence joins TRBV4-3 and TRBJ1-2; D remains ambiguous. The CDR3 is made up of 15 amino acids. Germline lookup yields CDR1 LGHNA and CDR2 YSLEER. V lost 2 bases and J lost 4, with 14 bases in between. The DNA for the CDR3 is TGCGCCAGCAGCCAATCAAGCGGGGATGCCTATGGCTACACCTTC. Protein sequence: CASSQSSGDAYGYTF.

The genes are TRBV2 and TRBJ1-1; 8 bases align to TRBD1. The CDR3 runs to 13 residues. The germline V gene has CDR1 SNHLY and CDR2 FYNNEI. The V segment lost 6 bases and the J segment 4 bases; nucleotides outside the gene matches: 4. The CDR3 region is CASSLRGLTEAFF. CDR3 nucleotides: TGTGCCAGCAGCCTCAGGGGGCTCACTGAAGCTTTCTTT. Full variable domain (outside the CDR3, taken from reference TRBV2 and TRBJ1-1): EPEVTQTPSHQVTQMGQEVILRCVPISNHLYFYWYRQILGQKVEFLVSFYNNEISEKSEIFDDQFSVERPDGSNFTLKIRSTKLEDSAMYFCASSLRGLTEAFFGQGTRLTVV.

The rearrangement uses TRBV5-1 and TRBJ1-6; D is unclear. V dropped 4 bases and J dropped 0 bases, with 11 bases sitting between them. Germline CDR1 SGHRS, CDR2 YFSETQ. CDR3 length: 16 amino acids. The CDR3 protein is CASSTSVSSYNSPLHF. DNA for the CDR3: TGCGCCAGCAGCACCTCTGTTAGCTCCTATAATTCACCCCTCCACTTT.

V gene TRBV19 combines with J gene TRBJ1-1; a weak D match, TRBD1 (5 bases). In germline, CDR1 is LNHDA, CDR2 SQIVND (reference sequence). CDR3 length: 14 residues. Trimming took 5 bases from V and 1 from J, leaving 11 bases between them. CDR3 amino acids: CASSLGGSNTEAFF. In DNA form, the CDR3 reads TGTGCCAGTAGTCTGGGGGGTTCGAACACTGAAGCTTTCTTT.

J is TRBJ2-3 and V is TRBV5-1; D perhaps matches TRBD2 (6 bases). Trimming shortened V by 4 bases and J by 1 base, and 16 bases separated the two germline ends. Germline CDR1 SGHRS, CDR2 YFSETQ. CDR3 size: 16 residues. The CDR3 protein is CASSLGTVYGTDTQYF. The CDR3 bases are TGCGCCAGCAGCCTAGGGACTGTCTATGGCACAGATACGCAGTATTTT.

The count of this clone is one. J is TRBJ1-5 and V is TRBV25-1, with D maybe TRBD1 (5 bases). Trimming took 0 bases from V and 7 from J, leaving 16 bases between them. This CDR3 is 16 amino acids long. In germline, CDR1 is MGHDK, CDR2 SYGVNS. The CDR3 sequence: CASSEYRQGGRQPQHF. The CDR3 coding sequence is TGTGCCAGCAGTGAATATCGGCAGGGCGGAAGACAGCCCCAGCATTTT.

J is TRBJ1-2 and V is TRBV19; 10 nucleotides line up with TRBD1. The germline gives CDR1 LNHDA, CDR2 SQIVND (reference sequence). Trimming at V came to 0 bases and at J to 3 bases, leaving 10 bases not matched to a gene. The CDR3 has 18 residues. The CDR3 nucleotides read TGTGCCAGTAGTATAGATCGCCCGGGACAGGGGTATGACTATGGCTACACCTTC. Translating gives CASSIDRPGQGYDYGYTF.

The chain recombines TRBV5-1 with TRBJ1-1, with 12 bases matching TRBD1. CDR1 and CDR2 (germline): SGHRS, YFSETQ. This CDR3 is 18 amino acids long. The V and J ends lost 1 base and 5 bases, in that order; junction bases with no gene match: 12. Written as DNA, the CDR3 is TGCGCCAGCAGCTTGTTGTTGGGACAGGGGGCGATGAGTACTGAAGCTTTCTTT. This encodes CASSLLLGQGAMSTEAFF.

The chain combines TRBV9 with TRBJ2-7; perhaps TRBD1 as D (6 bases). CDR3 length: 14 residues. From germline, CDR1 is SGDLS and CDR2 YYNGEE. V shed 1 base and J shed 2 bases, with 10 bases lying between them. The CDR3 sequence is CASSVSGQPYEQYF. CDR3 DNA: TGTGCCAGCAGCGTATCTGGACAGCCCTACGAGCAGTACTTC.